What follows are 30 T cell receptor beta chains derived from one specimen sequenced in a study of cytomegalovirus exposure and HLA in healthy donors. The data were produced by immunoSEQ multiplex PCR, yet TCRdb's version contains in-frame clones alone and is incomplete. The repertoire has roughly 52,000 clones, 93% of them found once; the top ten carry about 1.5%. Specimen: PBMCs. These TCRs come from a woman younger than 30 in good health and CMV-seropositive.

The chain couples TRBV5-4 to TRBJ1-4, with D tentatively TRBD1 (5 bases). Trimming removed 1 base from V and 7 bases from J, with 14 bases in between. Germline-derived CDR1 and CDR2 are SGHNT and YYREEE (reference sequence). The CDR3 extends over 15 amino acids. The CDR3 DNA is TGTGCCAGCAGCTTGAAGATTGGGGGAGGTGAAAAACTGTTTTTT. Amino acids: CASSLKIGGGEKLFF.

This chain links TRBV5-8 with TRBJ1-1; 11 bases fit TRBD1. The germline V gene encodes CDR1 SGHTS and CDR2 YDEGEE. CDR3 length: 15 amino acids. The V segment lost 3 bases and the J segment 5 bases; nucleotides outside the gene matches: 6. The CDR3 here is CASSWTGTGGTEAFF. The CDR3 bases are TGTGCCAGCAGCTGGACCGGGACAGGGGGGACTGAAGCTTTCTTT.

The gene calls are TRBV19 and TRBJ1-3, with D tentatively TRBD1 (5 bases). Germline V gene lookup returns CDR1 LNHDA and CDR2 SQIVND (reference sequence). The V gene lost 3 bases and the J gene lost 7 bases, with 13 bases spanning the gap. The CDR3 consists of 14 residues. The CDR3 loop reads CASSIGPRGNTIYF. The CDR3 DNA is TGTGCCAGTAGTATTGGTCCCCGGGGGAACACCATATATTTT.

The gene calls are TRBV2 and TRBJ2-2, with a tentative D call TRBD1 (6 bases). V lost 5 bases and J 1 base, leaving 17 bases between the germline ends. Germline lookup yields CDR1 SNHLY and CDR2 FYNNEI. This CDR3 is 17 amino acids long. In DNA form, the CDR3 reads TGTGCCAGCAGTAGGCTAAGCAGGGGCCAGAACACCGGGGAGCTGTTTTTT. Protein sequence: CASSRLSRGQNTGELFF.

Here the CDR3 reads CASRWGQEAYEQYF. The DNA of the CDR3 is TGTGCCAGCCGATGGGGACAGGAAGCCTACGAGCAGTACTTC. This chain links TRBV18 with TRBJ2-7, with 8 bases matching TRBD1. CDR1 is KGHSH, CDR2 LQKENI, per germline. The J segment lost 2 bases and the V segment lost 8 bases, leaving 8 bases of the junction unmatched. CDR3 size: 14 residues.

The chain joins TRBV29-1 to TRBJ1-4; TRBD1 aligns across 8 bases. The CDR3 sequence is 13 residues long. After removal of 4 bases from V and 8 bases from J, the junction contained 6 bases not matched to a gene. Per the germline V gene, CDR1 is SQVTM and CDR2 is ANQGSEA. CDR3 loop: CSVARGLGEKLFF. As DNA, the CDR3 is TGCAGCGTTGCCAGGGGGCTAGGGGAAAAACTGTTTTTT.

V gene TRBV13 combines with J gene TRBJ2-1; weak D call: TRBD1 (5 bases). Germline-derived CDR1 and CDR2 are PRHDT and FYEKMQ (reference sequence). V lost 0 bases and J lost 7, with 10 bases in between. The CDR3 is 14 amino acids. The DNA of the CDR3 is TGTGCCAGCAGCTTAGGCGCAGGGAATAATGAGCAGTTCTTC. Its translation: CASSLGAGNNEQFF.

This rearrangement joins TRBV30 to TRBJ1-4; D perhaps matches TRBD1 (6 bases). Trimming removed 4 bases at V and 2 bases at J, with 14 bases between. Germline loops: CDR1 GTSNPN, CDR2 SVGIG (reference sequence). The CDR3 has 15 residues. CDR3 DNA sequence: TGTGCCTGGAACGCGGGGGGGGCGACTAATGAAAAACTGTTTTTT. Translation: CAWNAGGATNEKLFF.

This rearrangement joins TRBV5-6 to TRBJ2-3, with D perhaps TRBD2 (5 bases). V was shortened by 3 bases and J by 6 bases, with 17 bases between the two germline ends. The CDR3 has 15 residues. Per the germline V gene, CDR1 is SGHDT and CDR2 is YYEEEE. This chain's CDR3 is CASSSGGLILDTQYF. DNA for the CDR3: TGTGCCAGCAGCTCAGGCGGACTCATTCTGGATACGCAGTATTTT. The variable domain in full, with the rest retrieved from reference TRBV5-6 and TRBJ2-3, is DAGVTQSPTHLIKTRGQQVTLRCSPKSGHDTVSWYQQALGQGPQFIFQYYEEEERQRGNFPDRFSGHQFPNYSSELNVNALLLGDSALYLCASSSGGLILDTQYFGPGTRLTVL.

This sequence joins TRBV25-1 and TRBJ1-1, with D possibly being TRBD1 (6 bases). V shed 3 bases and J shed 7 bases, with 12 bases lying between them. The germline V gene has CDR1 MGHDK and CDR2 SYGVNS. The CDR3 spans 13 residues. CDR3 amino acids: CASSEGARLEAFF. The CDR3 nucleotides read TGTGCCAGCAGTGAGGGGGCTAGGCTTGAAGCTTTCTTT.

In nucleotides, the CDR3 is TGTGCCAGCAGTTTATCCCCCACCTACGAGCAGTACTTC. As protein: CASSLSPTYEQYF. V usage is TRBV27 and J usage is TRBJ2-7; D is unresolved. CDR1 MNHEY and CDR2 SMNVEV come from the germline V gene (reference sequence). Trimming removed 0 bases from V and 2 bases from J, with 5 bases in between. The CDR3 runs 13 residues.

This sequence joins TRBV27 and TRBJ2-5; D not certain. Germline lookup yields CDR1 MNHEY and CDR2 SMNVEV (reference sequence). With 6 bases removed from V and 1 base from J, the gap between germline ends came to 12 bases. This CDR3 region has 14 residues. This CDR3 is CASSTLGSQETQYF. CDR3 nucleotides: TGTGCCAGCAGCACCCTCGGGTCCCAAGAGACCCAGTACTTC.

The chain employs TRBV12-5 and TRBJ2-7, with D hard to call. Germline CDR1 reads LGHNT; CDR2 reads FRNRAP. CDR3 length: 11 residues. The V and J ends lost 11 bases and 5 bases respectively, with 13 bases between them. The CDR3 bases are TGTGCTGGCCGCAGGCAGGACGAGCAGTACTTC. Encoded protein: CAGRRQDEQYF.

This clone was found once. The chain has TRBV19 and TRBJ1-1, with TRBD1 matching 12 bases. CDR1 is LNHDA, CDR2 SQIVND, per germline (reference sequence). V trimming: 6 bases; J trimming: 4 bases; junction bases outside the gene matches: 0. This CDR3 comprises 13 residues. The CDR3 nucleotides are TGTGCCAGTAGGGGACAGGGGGCCACTGAAGCTTTCTTT. This sequence encodes CASRGQGATEAFF.

This chain joins TRBV2 and TRBJ1-2; 10 nucleotides match TRBD1. The germline gives CDR1 SNHLY, CDR2 FYNNEI. The CDR3 covers 13 residues. With 7 bases clipped from V and 6 bases from J, the junction kept 5 bases outside the gene matches. The CDR3 DNA is TGTGCCAGCACCCCCGGGACAGGGGATGGCTACACCTTC. Its protein is CASTPGTGDGYTF. Complete variable domain (other parts from reference TRBV2 and TRBJ1-2): EPEVTQTPSHQVTQMGQEVILRCVPISNHLYFYWYRQILGQKVEFLVSFYNNEISEKSEIFDDQFSVERPDGSNFTLKIRSTKLEDSAMYFCASTPGTGDGYTFGSGTRLTVV.

The CDR3 DNA follows: TGTGCCAGCTCACCTGGCGGGGATATGACCCAGTACTTC. It specifies CASSPGGDMTQYF. The V gene is TRBV18, the J gene TRBJ2-5; D is perhaps TRBD2 (6 bases). The CDR3 sequence is 13 residues long. V lost 3 bases and J lost 7, with 12 bases in between. Germline V gives CDR1 KGHSH, CDR2 LQKENI.

CDR3: CASSESMEAEAFF. The CDR3 DNA sequence: TGCGCCAGCAGTGAGTCGATGGAGGCTGAAGCTTTCTTT. The chain employs TRBV10-1 and TRBJ1-1; D is ambiguous. The CDR3 covers 13 residues. Germline V gene lookup returns CDR1 WNHNN and CDR2 SYGVQD (reference sequence). Trimming left V 0 bases short and J 6 bases short, with 8 bases between.

The chain couples TRBV9 to TRBJ1-2; D possibly corresponds to TRBD1 (6 bases). This CDR3 region has 15 residues. CDR1 SGDLS and CDR2 YYNGEE come from the germline V gene. Trimming shortened V by 0 bases and J by 1 base, and 10 bases separated the two germline ends. The CDR3 DNA reads TGTGCCAGCAGCGTAGCGGACAGAAATAACTATGGCTACACCTTC. Its protein is CASSVADRNNYGYTF.

The V call is TRBV5-6, the J call TRBJ2-7; D remains unclear. CDR3 size: 15 residues. V was clipped by 0 bases and J by 0 bases, with 10 bases between them. Germline values: CDR1 SGHDT, CDR2 YYEEEE. In DNA form, the CDR3 reads TGTGCCAGCAGCTTGGGGGTCGGCGGCTCCTACGAGCAGTACTTC. It codes for CASSLGVGGSYEQYF.

Here the CDR3 reads CASSPGLAGGGDEQFF. CDR3 DNA: TGTGCCAGCAGCCCCGGACTAGCGGGGGGAGGGGATGAGCAGTTCTTC. The rearrangement uses TRBV4-2 and TRBJ2-1; 14 bases map to TRBD2. Looked up from germline, CDR1 is LGHNA and CDR2 is YNFKEQ. V gave up 4 bases and J gave up 8 bases; unmatched junction bases: 7. The length of the CDR3 is 16 residues.

The chain links TRBV18 to TRBJ2-6; 7 bases line up with TRBD1. In germline, CDR1 is KGHSH, CDR2 LQKENI. V dropped 6 bases and J dropped 0; count of bases not matched to a gene: 17. This CDR3 region has 20 residues. The CDR3 spells CASSRGLRDSTTSGANVLTF. As DNA, the CDR3 is TGTGCCAGCTCCCGAGGCCTCCGGGACAGTACGACCTCTGGGGCCAACGTCCTGACTTTC.

The chain is built from TRBV14 and TRBJ2-3; D possibly corresponds to TRBD2 (7 bases). This CDR3 region has 13 residues. Germline V gene lookup returns CDR1 SGHDN and CDR2 FVKESK. The V gene lost 4 bases and the J gene lost 5 bases, with 10 bases spanning the gap. This chain's CDR3 is CASSPRGGDTQYF. In DNA, the CDR3 is TGTGCCAGCAGCCCAAGGGGGGGAGATACGCAGTATTTT.

The V and J genes are TRBV6-5 and TRBJ2-5, with D uncertain. CDR1 and CDR2 from the germline V gene are MNHEY and SVGAGI. CDR3 length equals 13 residues. The V gene lost 5 bases and the J gene lost 2 bases, with 9 bases spanning the gap. CDR3 in amino acids: CASSSAAQETQYF. In DNA form, the CDR3 reads TGTGCCAGCAGTAGCGCGGCACAAGAGACCCAGTACTTC.

The chain carries TRBV7-3 and TRBJ2-1; D is perhaps TRBD2 (6 bases). Germline-derived CDR1 and CDR2 are SGHTA and FQGTGA. V was cut by 3 bases and J by 4 bases, with 13 bases left in between. The CDR3 totals 15 residues. This CDR3 is CASSFPGTVYNEQFF. DNA for the CDR3: TGTGCCAGCAGCTTTCCCGGGACTGTATACAATGAGCAGTTCTTC.

The chain carries TRBV7-9 and TRBJ2-1, with TRBD1 matching 9 bases. From germline, CDR1 is SEHNR and CDR2 FQNEAQ (reference sequence). This CDR3 region has 16 residues. V gave up 4 bases and J gave up 5 bases; unmatched junction bases: 9. DNA for the CDR3: TGTGCCAGCAGCTCGCCTGACAGGGGGGGGGACAATGAGCAGTTCTTC. Translating it yields CASSSPDRGGDNEQFF.

The chain has TRBV7-2 and TRBJ2-3; possible D gene TRBD1, 5 bases. Germline-derived CDR1 and CDR2 are SGHTA and FQGNSA. V was pared by 4 bases and J by 6 bases, with 8 bases between. CDR3 length: 12 residues. The CDR3 sequence is CASSSHRDTQYF. In DNA form, the CDR3 reads TGTGCCAGCAGCTCCCACAGGGATACGCAGTATTTT.

The V gene is TRBV2, the J gene TRBJ2-7; weak D call: TRBD1 (6 bases). Between the trimmed V and J ends, which lost 6 bases and 2 bases, there was a span of 11 bases. Germline V gene lookup returns CDR1 SNHLY and CDR2 FYNNEI. This CDR3 region has 13 residues. The CDR3 bases are TGTGCCAGCAGGAACAGGGCGCCCTACGAGCAGTACTTC. It codes for CASRNRAPYEQYF.

CDR3: CASSLGAGAGANVLTF. CDR3 DNA sequence: TGTGCCAGCAGCTTAGGGGCGGGGGCTGGGGCCAACGTCCTGACTTTC. The chain joins TRBV7-2 to TRBJ2-6; 7 nucleotides agree with TRBD2. V shed 1 base and J 2 bases; nucleotides not matched to a gene: 2. Germline V gives CDR1 SGHTA, CDR2 FQGNSA. This CDR3 spans 16 amino acids.

This chain connects TRBV10-3 to TRBJ1-2; D is ambiguous. Germline CDR1 reads ENHRY; CDR2 reads SYGVKD. V was shortened by 3 bases and J by 7 bases, with 12 bases between the two germline ends. This CDR3 region has 13 residues. The CDR3 DNA is TGTGCCATCAGTGAAATCTCCAGTTTTGGCTACACCTTC. Translation gives CAISEISSFGYTF.

This rearrangement joins TRBV21-1 to TRBJ1-1. TRBV21-1 is an annotated pseudogene. The CDR3 covers 19 residues. CDR3: CASTTRGSARGSVRTEAFF. The CDR3 DNA reads as TGTGCCAGCACCACAAGAGGGTCAGCCCGAGGGTCTGTGCGCACTGAAGCTTTCTTT.